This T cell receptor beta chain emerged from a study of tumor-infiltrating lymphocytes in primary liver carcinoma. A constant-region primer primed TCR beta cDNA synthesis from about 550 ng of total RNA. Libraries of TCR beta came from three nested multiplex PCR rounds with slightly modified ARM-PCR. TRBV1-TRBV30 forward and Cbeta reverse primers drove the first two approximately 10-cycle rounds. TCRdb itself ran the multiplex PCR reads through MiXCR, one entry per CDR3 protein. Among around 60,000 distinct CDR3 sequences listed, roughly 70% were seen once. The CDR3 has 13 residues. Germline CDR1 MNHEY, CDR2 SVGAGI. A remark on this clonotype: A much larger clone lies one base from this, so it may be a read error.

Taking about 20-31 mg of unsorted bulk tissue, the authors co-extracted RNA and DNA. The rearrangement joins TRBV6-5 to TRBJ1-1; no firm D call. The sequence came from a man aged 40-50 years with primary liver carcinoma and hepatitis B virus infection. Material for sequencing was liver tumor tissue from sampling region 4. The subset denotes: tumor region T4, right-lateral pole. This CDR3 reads CAGSYRGPTEAFF. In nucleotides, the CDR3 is TGTGCCGGCAGTTACCGAGGGCCCACTGAAGCTTTCTTT.